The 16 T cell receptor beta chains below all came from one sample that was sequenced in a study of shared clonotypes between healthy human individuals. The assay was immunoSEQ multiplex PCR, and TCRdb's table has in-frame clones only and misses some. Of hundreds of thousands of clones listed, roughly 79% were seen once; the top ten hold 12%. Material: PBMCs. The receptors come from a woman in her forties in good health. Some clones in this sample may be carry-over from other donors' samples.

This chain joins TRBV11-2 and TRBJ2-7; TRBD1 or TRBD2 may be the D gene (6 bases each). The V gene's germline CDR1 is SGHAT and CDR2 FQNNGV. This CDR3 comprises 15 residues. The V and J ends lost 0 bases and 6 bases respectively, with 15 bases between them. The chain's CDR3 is CASSLEGGRIGEQYF. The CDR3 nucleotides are TGTGCCAGCAGCTTAGAAGGGGGGCGCATAGGCGAGCAGTACTTC.

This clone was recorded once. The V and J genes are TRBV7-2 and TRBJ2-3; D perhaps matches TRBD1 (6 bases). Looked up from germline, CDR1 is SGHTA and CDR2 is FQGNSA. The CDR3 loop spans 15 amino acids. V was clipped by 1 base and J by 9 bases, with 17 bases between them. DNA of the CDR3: TGTGCCAGCAGCTTAGGGGTGGGGGCTAAAAACACGCAGTATTTT. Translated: CASSLGVGAKNTQYF.

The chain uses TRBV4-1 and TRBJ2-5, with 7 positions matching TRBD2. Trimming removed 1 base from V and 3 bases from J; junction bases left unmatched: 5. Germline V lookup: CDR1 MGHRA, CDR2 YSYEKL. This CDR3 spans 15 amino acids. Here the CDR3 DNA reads TGCGCCAGCAGCCAAGTGTTCGGGAGGAAAGAGACCCAGTACTTC. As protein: CASSQVFGRKETQYF.

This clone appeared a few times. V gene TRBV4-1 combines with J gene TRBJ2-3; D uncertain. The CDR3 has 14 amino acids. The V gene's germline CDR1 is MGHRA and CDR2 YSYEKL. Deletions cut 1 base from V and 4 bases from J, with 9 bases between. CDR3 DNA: TGCGCCAGCAGCCAAGTTGGTTTCCCAGATACGCAGTATTTT. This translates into CASSQVGFPDTQYF.

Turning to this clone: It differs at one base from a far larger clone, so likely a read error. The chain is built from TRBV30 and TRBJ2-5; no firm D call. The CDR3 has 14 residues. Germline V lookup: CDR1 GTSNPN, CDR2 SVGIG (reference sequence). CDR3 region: CAWGVLGDGGAQYF. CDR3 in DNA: TGTGCCTGGGGTGTACTCGGCGACGGTGGGGCCCAGTACTTC. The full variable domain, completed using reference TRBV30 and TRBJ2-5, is SQTIHQWPATLVQPVGSPLSLECTVEGTSNPNLYWYRQAAGRGLQLLFYSVGIGQISSEVPQNLSASRPQDRQFILSSKKLLLSDSGFYLCAWGVLGDGGAQYFGPGTRLLVL.

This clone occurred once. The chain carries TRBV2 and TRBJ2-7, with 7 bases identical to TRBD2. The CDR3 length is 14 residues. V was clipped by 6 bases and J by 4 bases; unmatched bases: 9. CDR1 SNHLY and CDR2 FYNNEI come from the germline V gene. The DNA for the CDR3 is TGTGCCAGCAGGTATAGCGGGCCGCTATACGAGCAGTACTTC. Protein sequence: CASRYSGPLYEQYF.

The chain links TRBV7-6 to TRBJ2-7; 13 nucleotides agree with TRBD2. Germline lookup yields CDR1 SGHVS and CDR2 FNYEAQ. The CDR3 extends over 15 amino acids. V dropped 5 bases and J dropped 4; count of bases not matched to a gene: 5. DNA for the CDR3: TGTGCCAGCAGCGCTAGGACTAGCGGGAGTTACGAGCAGTACTTC. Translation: CASSARTSGSYEQYF.

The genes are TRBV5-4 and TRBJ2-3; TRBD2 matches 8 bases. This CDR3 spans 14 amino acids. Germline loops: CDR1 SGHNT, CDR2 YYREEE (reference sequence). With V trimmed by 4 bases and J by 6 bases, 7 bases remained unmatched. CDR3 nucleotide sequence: TGTGCCAGCAGCCTAAGCGGGAGCCGCGATACGCAGTATTTT. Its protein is CASSLSGSRDTQYF.

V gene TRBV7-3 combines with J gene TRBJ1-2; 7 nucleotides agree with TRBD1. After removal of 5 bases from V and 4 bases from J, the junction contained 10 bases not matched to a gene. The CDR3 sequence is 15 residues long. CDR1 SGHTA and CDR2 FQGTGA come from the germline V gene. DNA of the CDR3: TGTGCCAGCAGCCCCGGAACAGGGGATGGCTATGGCTACACCTTC. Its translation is CASSPGTGDGYGYTF. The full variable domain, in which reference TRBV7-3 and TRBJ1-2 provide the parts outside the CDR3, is GAGVSQTPSNKVTEKGKYVELRCDPISGHTALYWYRQSLGQGPEFLIYFQGTGAADDSGLPNDRFFAVRPEGSVSTLKIQRTERGDSAVYLCASSPGTGDGYGYTFGSGTRLTVV.

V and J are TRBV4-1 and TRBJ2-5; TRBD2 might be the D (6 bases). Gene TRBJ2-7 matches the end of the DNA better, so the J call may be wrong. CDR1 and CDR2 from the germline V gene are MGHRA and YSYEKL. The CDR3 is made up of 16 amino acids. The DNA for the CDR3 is TGCGCCAGCAGCCAAACCCCCGGGTCTAGCGTGTACGAGCAGTACTTC. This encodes CASSQTPGSSVYEQYF.

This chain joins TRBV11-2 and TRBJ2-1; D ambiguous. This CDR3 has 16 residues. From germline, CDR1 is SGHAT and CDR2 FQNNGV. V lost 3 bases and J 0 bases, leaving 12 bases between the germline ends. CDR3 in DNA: TGTGCCAGCAGCTTTGGCCGACACCGCTCCTACAATGAGCAGTTCTTC. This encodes CASSFGRHRSYNEQFF.

Here the CDR3 reads CASSLGTAGNTIYF. The CDR3 bases are TGTGCCAGCAGCCTCGGGACTGCTGGAAACACCATATATTTT. The chain links TRBV11-3 to TRBJ1-3; the D gene is possibly TRBD1 (5 bases). V lost 5 bases and J 2 bases, leaving 10 bases between the germline ends. Germline values: CDR1 SGHNT, CDR2 YENEEA. The CDR3 runs to 14 residues.

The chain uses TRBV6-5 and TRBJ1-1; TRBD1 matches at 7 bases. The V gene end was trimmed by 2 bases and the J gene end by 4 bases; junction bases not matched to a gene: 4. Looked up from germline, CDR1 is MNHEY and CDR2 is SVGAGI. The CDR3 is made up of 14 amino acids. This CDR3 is CASSYTTGVTEAFF. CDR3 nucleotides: TGTGCCAGCAGTTACACTACAGGGGTCACTGAAGCTTTCTTT.

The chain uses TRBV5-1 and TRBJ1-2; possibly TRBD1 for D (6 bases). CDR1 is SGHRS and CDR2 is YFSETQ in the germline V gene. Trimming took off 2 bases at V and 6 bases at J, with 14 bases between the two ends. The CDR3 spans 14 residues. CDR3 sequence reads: CASSFGGPRDGYTF. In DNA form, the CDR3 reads TGCGCCAGCAGCTTTGGGGGGCCACGGGATGGCTACACCTTC.

The CDR3 here is CASSQEAESYGYTF. Written as DNA, the CDR3 is TGTGCCAGCAGCCAAGAGGCTGAGTCATATGGCTACACCTTC. The rearrangement joins TRBV4-2 to TRBJ1-2; D call uncertain. This CDR3 has 14 residues. CDR1 and CDR2 from the germline V gene are LGHNA and YNFKEQ. V was clipped by 0 bases and J by 5 bases, with 10 bases between them.

CDR3 amino acids: CASGLAAKNNEQFF. Here the CDR3 DNA reads TGTGCTAGTGGTTTGGCAGCAAAAAACAATGAGCAGTTCTTC. The V gene is TRBV12-5, the J gene TRBJ2-1; D not certain. V was shortened by 1 base and J by 5 bases, with 9 bases between the two germline ends. CDR3 length equals 14 residues. Germline CDR1 is LGHNT and CDR2 is FRNRAP.